These 26 T cell receptor beta chains came from one sample sequenced in a study of OX40 agonist ivuxolimab in advanced cancers. TCRdb's table, derived via immunoSEQ multiplex PCR, lists solely in-frame clones and lacks some. The sample has tens of thousands of clones; 75% to 90% are singletons. The material was CD4+ or CD8+ T cells sorted from blood, obtained in a trial of the OX40 agonist ivuxolimab. Receptors were obtained from an adult with an advanced solid tumor such as melanoma, head and neck, liver or kidney cancer.

Of note for this clone: One end of the junction is discordant with germline, which a read error may explain. J is TRBJ2-3 and V is TRBV9; D is uncertain. The CDR3 totals 9 residues. Germline V gene data show CDR1 as SGDLS and CDR2 as YYNGEE. CDR3 coding DNA: TGTGCCAGCAGCCCCACCAAACATTTT. It specifies CASSPTKHF.

In the case of this clone: A read error is possible here, since a much larger clone lies one base away. Other DNA sequences within the sample encode an identical CDR3. The chain has TRBV6-1 and TRBJ2-7, with D perhaps matching TRBD2 (6 bases). V lost 0 bases to trimming and J lost 0 bases, with 6 bases between them. The V gene's germline CDR1 is MNHNS and CDR2 SASEGT. CDR3 length: 14 residues. The chain's CDR3 is CASSEAGGSYEQYF. CDR3 DNA: TGTGCCAGCAGTGAAGCGGGAGGCTCCTACGAGCAGTACTTC.

This chain connects TRBV11-2 to TRBJ2-1; 9 positions match TRBD1. Trimming at V came to 5 bases and at J to 3 bases, leaving 5 bases not matched to a gene. There are 15 residues in the CDR3. The germline CDR1 and CDR2 sequences are SGHAT and FQNNGV. DNA for the CDR3: TGTGCCAGCAGCAGGGACAGGGACGACTACAATGAGCAGTTCTTC. Encoded protein: CASSRDRDDYNEQFF.

The chain couples TRBV7-9 to TRBJ2-1; 8 bases fit TRBD2. The CDR3 totals 16 residues. Losses at the gene ends were 5 bases for V and 4 bases for J; bases not matched to a gene: 10. Per germline, CDR1 SEHNR and CDR2 FQNEAQ (reference sequence). CDR3 protein: CASSQEGTRRYNEQFF. The CDR3 DNA reads as TGTGCCAGCAGCCAAGAGGGGACTAGACGGTACAATGAGCAGTTCTTC.

V is TRBV2 and J is TRBJ2-7; D remains unclear. V shed 7 bases and J shed 5 bases, with 21 bases lying between them. The V gene's germline CDR1 is SNHLY and CDR2 FYNNEI. The CDR3 has 15 amino acids. The CDR3 loop reads CASMPGRSGIDEQYF. The CDR3 DNA reads as TGTGCCAGCATGCCGGGCAGGTCGGGCATCGACGAGCAGTACTTC.

The gene calls are TRBV6-1 and TRBJ1-2, with a weak D call TRBD1 (6 bases). Looked up from germline, CDR1 is MNHNS and CDR2 is SASEGT. With 6 bases removed from V and 2 bases from J, the gap between germline ends came to 10 bases. The CDR3 is made up of 13 amino acids. The CDR3 reads CASSGTGNYGYTF. CDR3 DNA sequence: TGTGCCAGCAGCGGTACAGGGAACTATGGCTACACCTTC.

This clone was seen a single time. The V and J genes are TRBV7-2 and TRBJ2-7; D is possibly TRBD2 (5 bases). CDR1 and CDR2 from the germline V gene are SGHTA and FQGNSA. V lost 0 bases, J lost 3 bases, and 9 bases lay in between. The length of the CDR3 is 14 residues. The DNA for the CDR3 is TGTGCCAGCAGCTTAGCGGACTCCAACTACGAGCAGTACTTC. This translates into CASSLADSNYEQYF.

This chain joins TRBV6-5 and TRBJ2-7; D call uncertain. CDR1 is MNHEY and CDR2 is SVGAGI in the germline V gene. Trimming cost V 6 bases and J 5 bases, with 14 bases left between them. This CDR3 region has 13 residues. CDR3 loop: CASSQGSRDEQYF. CDR3 nucleotides: TGTGCCAGCAGCCAAGGGTCCCGGGACGAGCAGTACTTC.

The CDR3 DNA reads as TGCAGCGTGGGGGGTAGTGTTGTTGAGCAGTTCTTC. This sequence encodes CSVGGSVVEQFF. The chain joins TRBV29-1 to TRBJ2-1; D possibly corresponds to TRBD2 (6 bases). Trimming stripped 6 bases from V and 9 bases from J, with 15 bases between. From germline, CDR1 is SQVTM and CDR2 ANQGSEA. This CDR3 has 12 residues.

The V gene is TRBV9, the J gene TRBJ2-3; the D is unclear. Germline V lookup: CDR1 SGDLS, CDR2 YYNGEE. Trimming shortened V by 3 bases and J by 4 bases, and 9 bases separated the two germline ends. CDR3 length equals 13 residues. The CDR3 bases are TGTGCCAGCAGCGGATACTCATCAGATACGCAGTATTTT. It translates to CASSGYSSDTQYF.

The V call is TRBV5-6, the J call TRBJ2-7; D ambiguous. Germline V lookup: CDR1 SGHDT, CDR2 YYEEEE. Deletions cut 1 base from V and 4 bases from J, with 12 bases between. The CDR3 is 14 residues long. CDR3: CASSLHLDHYEQYF. CDR3 DNA sequence: TGTGCCAGCAGCTTGCATCTAGACCATTACGAGCAGTACTTC.

The chain uses TRBV28 and TRBJ1-5; TRBD1 matches 7 bases. This CDR3 contains 13 residues. Germline V CDR1 and CDR2: MDHEN, SYDVKM. Trimming at V came to 8 bases and at J to 2 bases, leaving 3 bases not matched to a gene. DNA for the CDR3: TGTGCCAGCTCCGACAGGGGCAATCAGCCCCAGCATTTT. Translated: CASSDRGNQPQHF.

This clone was recorded only once. The rearrangement links TRBV9 to TRBJ1-1, with TRBD1 as a possible D gene (6 bases). Per the germline V gene, CDR1 is SGDLS and CDR2 is YYNGEE. The CDR3 has 15 amino acids. Trimming removed 2 bases at V and 3 bases at J, with 14 bases between. Here the CDR3 DNA reads TGTGCCAGCAGCGTGACAGGAGCCTGGGACACTGAAGCTTTCTTT. Its protein product is CASSVTGAWDTEAFF.

This sequence joins TRBV5-1 and TRBJ2-7; 9 bases are shared with TRBD2. Unmatched junction bases numbered 8, after V lost 2 bases and J lost 2 bases. Germline values: CDR1 SGHRS, CDR2 YFSETQ. The CDR3 contains 16 residues. CDR3 DNA sequence: TGCGCCAGCAGCTTCAACGAGCGGGGGGCCGCCTACGAGCAGTACTTC. This encodes CASSFNERGAAYEQYF.

The chain couples TRBV5-1 to TRBJ2-2; D is ambiguous. This CDR3 has 12 residues. The V gene's germline CDR1 is SGHRS and CDR2 YFSETQ. Deletions cut 4 bases from V and 2 bases from J, with 3 bases between. CDR3 sequence: CASSPNTGELFF. CDR3 in DNA: TGCGCCAGCAGCCCAAACACCGGGGAGCTGTTTTTT.

The J gene is TRBJ2-7, the V gene TRBV7-3; D remains unclear. Germline V gives CDR1 SGHTA, CDR2 FQGTGA. V gave up 7 bases and J gave up 3 bases, with 13 bases separating them. The CDR3 spans 13 residues. CDR3 residues: CASNPESGYEQYF. The CDR3 DNA reads as TGTGCCAGCAACCCCGAGTCGGGCTACGAGCAGTACTTC.

The chain joins TRBV9 to TRBJ2-7, with 7 bases matching TRBD1. This CDR3 has 13 residues. Per the germline V gene, CDR1 is SGDLS and CDR2 is YYNGEE. V shed 3 bases, J shed 5 bases, and the junction held 5 bases outside the gene matches. The CDR3 reads CASSAYTGDEQYF. CDR3 in DNA: TGTGCCAGCAGCGCCTACACAGGGGACGAGCAGTACTTC.

V gene TRBV29-1 combines with J gene TRBJ2-7; 14 bases match TRBD2. CDR3 length: 13 residues. After removal of 3 bases from V and 6 bases from J, the junction contained 1 base not matched to a gene. CDR1 is SQVTM and CDR2 is ANQGSEA in the germline V gene. The CDR3 sequence is CSVEGLAGVEQYF. The CDR3 bases are TGCAGCGTTGAGGGACTAGCGGGAGTCGAGCAGTACTTC.

V gene TRBV9 combines with J gene TRBJ2-3; 8 nucleotides align to TRBD2. The CDR3 contains 13 residues. J was trimmed by 6 bases and V by 2 bases; bases with no gene match: 2. Looked up from germline, CDR1 is SGDLS and CDR2 is YYNGEE. The CDR3: CASSVPGGDTQYF. The CDR3 DNA follows: TGTGCCAGCAGCGTCCCGGGAGGGGATACGCAGTATTTT.

The chain has TRBV6-5 and TRBJ2-2; no clear D. V shed 7 bases and J shed 1 base, with 4 bases lying between them. This CDR3 spans 12 amino acids. Per germline, CDR1 MNHEY and CDR2 SVGAGI. The CDR3 DNA is TGTGCCAGCAAACTGAACACCGGGGAGCTGTTTTTT. This gives the protein CASKLNTGELFF.

This clone was observed a few times. V is TRBV7-9 and J is TRBJ1-1, with a tentative D call TRBD1 (5 bases). CDR3 length equals 14 residues. Trimming took 1 base from V and 2 from J, leaving 8 bases between them. The V gene's germline CDR1 is SEHNR and CDR2 FQNEAQ (reference sequence). The CDR3 loop is CASSLVRGNTEAFF. The CDR3 DNA follows: TGTGCCAGCAGCTTAGTGAGGGGAAACACTGAAGCTTTCTTT.

This clone has a single count. The CDR3 sequence is CASSARHRVEYEQYF. CDR3 DNA sequence: TGTGCCAGCAGCGCCCGGCACAGGGTGGAGTACGAGCAGTACTTC. The V gene is TRBV13, the J gene TRBJ2-7, with a weak D call TRBD1 (6 bases). The CDR3 sequence is 15 residues long. Between the trimmed V and J ends, which lost 5 bases and 4 bases, there was a span of 18 bases. CDR1 is PRHDT, CDR2 FYEKMQ, per germline (reference sequence).

J is TRBJ1-5 and V is TRBV27; D not resolved. V was shortened by 0 bases and J by 0 bases, with 9 bases between the two germline ends. This CDR3 is 16 amino acids long. Germline CDR1 MNHEY, CDR2 SMNVEV (reference sequence). The CDR3: CASSLSAADSNQPQHF. CDR3 in DNA: TGTGCCAGCAGTTTATCAGCAGCAGATAGCAATCAGCCCCAGCATTTT.

The rearrangement links TRBV7-8 to TRBJ1-5; the D gene is possibly TRBD1 (5 bases). This CDR3 has 15 residues. Germline V gives CDR1 SGHVS, CDR2 FQNEAQ. V lost 2 bases and J lost 7, with 15 bases in between. CDR3 DNA: TGTGCCAGCAGCTTACTTGCGGGGACCTACCAGCCCCAGCATTTT. Protein: CASSLLAGTYQPQHF. Full variable domain (missing parts from reference TRBV7-8 and TRBJ1-5): GAGVSQSPRYKVAKRGQDVALRCDPISGHVSLFWYQQALGQGPEFLTYFQNEAQLDKSGLPSDRFFAERPEGSVSTLKIQRTQQEDSAVYLCASSLLAGTYQPQHFGDGTRLSIL.

J is TRBJ2-7 and V is TRBV2, with D unresolved. V was cut by 5 bases and J by 2 bases, with 13 bases left in between. There are 14 residues in the CDR3. From germline, CDR1 is SNHLY and CDR2 FYNNEI. CDR3 in DNA: TGTGCCAGCAGTACCAGCATCCAGGCCTACGAGCAGTACTTC. Translating it yields CASSTSIQAYEQYF.

The chain links TRBV7-6 to TRBJ1-6; D may be TRBD1 (5 bases). Germline CDR1 SGHVS, CDR2 FNYEAQ. This CDR3 has 16 amino acids. The V and J ends lost 0 bases and 4 bases respectively, with 10 bases between them. The CDR3 coding sequence is TGTGCCAGCAGCTTAGCGGGCGGGACGTATAATTCACCCCTCCACTTT. This encodes CASSLAGGTYNSPLHF.